Presented here are 22 T cell receptor beta chains from one specimen sequenced in a study of blood T cell repertoires in COVID-19 (dated by TCRdb to about 2020). Library construction relied on the immunoSEQ multiplex PCR assay. TCRdb provides this immuneACCESS table in a form limited to in-frame rearrangements. Some clones are lacking; in checked studies, under half of them reflect an unresolved V gene, and why the rest are absent is not known. This sample lists roughly 270,000 clones; roughly 87% were detected once. Jointly, the top ten make up less than 10% of the sample. The specimen sequenced was peripheral blood. Source of these receptors: a man between 18 and 29 years old with active or convalescent COVID-19.

CDR3 nucleotides: TGTGCCAGCAGCGTCGGAGGAACGAGTGAAAAACTGTTTTTT. Amino acid sequence: CASSVGGTSEKLFF. The chain combines TRBV9 with TRBJ1-4; no definite D call. The germline gives CDR1 SGDLS, CDR2 YYNGEE. V gave up 2 bases and J gave up 7 bases, with 12 bases separating them. This CDR3 spans 14 amino acids.

This clone was counted between two and nine times. The rearrangement uses TRBV4-1 and TRBJ1-1; TRBD1 agrees at 8 bases. This CDR3 is 15 amino acids long. The germline V gene encodes CDR1 MGHRA and CDR2 YSYEKL. V trimming: 3 bases; J trimming: 2 bases; junction bases outside the gene matches: 5. CDR3 loop: CASSHDRGQNTEAFF. The CDR3 nucleotides are TGCGCCAGCAGCCATGACAGGGGTCAAAACACTGAAGCTTTCTTT.

V and J are TRBV7-9 and TRBJ1-4; 7 bases map to TRBD1. Trimming removed 4 bases from V and 5 bases from J; junction bases left unmatched: 4. In germline, CDR1 is SEHNR, CDR2 FQNEAQ (reference sequence). The length of the CDR3 is 14 residues. CDR3 sequence (DNA): TGTGCCAGCAGCTCGGACAGGCGGAATGAAAAACTGTTTTTT. This codes for CASSSDRRNEKLFF. The whole variable domain, remainder taken from reference TRBV7-9 and TRBJ1-4, is DTGVSQNPRHKITKRGQNVTFRCDPISEHNRLYWYRQTLGQGPEFLTYFQNEAQLEKSRLLSDRFSAERPKGSFSTLEIQRTEQGDSAMYLCASSSDRRNEKLFFGSGTQLSVL.

The rearrangement joins TRBV10-1 to TRBJ2-1; D might be TRBD1 (6 bases). Per the germline V gene, CDR1 is WNHNN and CDR2 is SYGVQD (reference sequence). CDR3 length equals 13 residues. Trimming left V 2 bases short and J 4 bases short, with 6 bases between. CDR3 nucleotide sequence: TGCGCCAGCAGTGAGGGACAGTACAATGAGCAGTTCTTC. Protein product: CASSEGQYNEQFF.

The V call is TRBV7-2, the J call TRBJ1-5; D uncertain. There are 17 residues in the CDR3. Germline assignment: CDR1 SGHTA and CDR2 FQGNSA. The V and J ends lost 2 bases and 7 bases respectively, with 21 bases between them. CDR3 residues: CASSLSRLWGEGQPQHF. The CDR3 bases are TGTGCCAGCAGCTTATCCCGTCTATGGGGAGAAGGGCAGCCCCAGCATTTT.

The chain uses TRBV5-4 and TRBJ2-7; 7 bases line up with TRBD2. The germline gives CDR1 SGHNT, CDR2 YYREEE (reference sequence). The CDR3 spans 14 residues. V gave up 5 bases and J gave up 5 bases; unmatched junction bases: 10. The CDR3 loop reads CASSYGGGDNEQYF. Written as DNA, the CDR3 is TGTGCCAGCAGTTATGGGGGGGGTGACAACGAGCAGTACTTC.

A single count supports this clone. The chain is built from TRBV6-2 or TRBV6-3 and TRBJ2-2, with TRBD2 matching over 12 bases. Germline V gene lookup returns CDR1 MNHEY and CDR2 SVGEGT. The V and J ends lost 2 bases and 9 bases, in that order; junction bases with no gene match: 7. The CDR3 spans 16 residues. The CDR3 spells CASSYGLAGLNRELFF. The CDR3 DNA reads as TGTGCCAGCAGTTACGGACTAGCGGGGCTTAACCGGGAGCTGTTTTTT.

V gene TRBV2 combines with J gene TRBJ2-6; D is undetermined. With 2 bases removed from V and 4 bases from J, the gap between germline ends came to 15 bases. This CDR3 region has 17 residues. Germline lookup yields CDR1 SNHLY and CDR2 FYNNEI. CDR3 coding DNA: TGTGCCAGCAGTGAAACGGCAGATCCGCGGGGGGCCAACGTCCTGACTTTC. It encodes CASSETADPRGANVLTF.

This chain connects TRBV7-9 to TRBJ1-2; 9 bases match TRBD1. Germline CDR1 is SEHNR and CDR2 is FQNEAQ (reference sequence). V trimming: 4 bases; J trimming: 4 bases; junction bases outside the gene matches: 7. This CDR3 spans 15 amino acids. The CDR3 protein is CASSSVTGGFYGYTF. DNA of the CDR3: TGTGCCAGCAGCTCCGTAACAGGGGGCTTCTATGGCTACACCTTC.

This clone was found once. This rearrangement joins TRBV9 to TRBJ2-3; D possibly corresponds to TRBD2 (7 bases). Trimming took off 4 bases at V and 6 bases at J, with 21 bases between the two ends. The CDR3 is 16 amino acids. In germline, CDR1 is SGDLS, CDR2 YYNGEE. The CDR3 loop is CASSPRGGGSRDTQYF. The CDR3 DNA follows: TGTGCCAGCAGCCCTAGAGGGGGGGGCTCAAGGGATACGCAGTATTTT. Drawing the rest from reference TRBV9 and TRBJ2-3, the complete variable domain is DSGVTQTPKHLITATGQRVTLRCSPRSGDLSVYWYQQSLDQGLQFLIQYYNGEERAKGNILERFSAQQFPDLHSELNLSSLELGDSALYFCASSPRGGGSRDTQYFGPGTRLTVL.

V gene TRBV5-1 combines with J gene TRBJ2-3; TRBD2 matches 7 bases. The ends lost 6 bases at V and 3 bases at J; junction bases unmatched: 13. This CDR3 region has 16 residues. The germline gives CDR1 SGHRS, CDR2 YFSETQ. Here the CDR3 reads CASTPSGLLGTDTQYF. CDR3 nucleotides: TGCGCCAGCACGCCATCGGGACTATTGGGAACAGATACGCAGTATTTT.

The rearrangement links TRBV10-3 to TRBJ1-6; 7 nucleotides align to TRBD1. Trimming at V came to 2 bases and at J to 10 bases, leaving 8 bases not matched to a gene. CDR3 size: 15 residues. Germline CDR1 reads ENHRY; CDR2 reads SYGVKD. The CDR3 DNA is TGTGCCATCAGTGAGGTCGGGAGGGGGCAGTCACCCCTCCACTTT. Translating gives CAISEVGRGQSPLHF.

The rearrangement joins TRBV7-9 to TRBJ1-5; D may be TRBD1 (5 bases). CDR1 and CDR2 (germline): SEHNR, FQNEAQ (reference sequence). The V end lost 5 bases, the J end lost 2 bases, and 10 bases lay between the germline ends. This CDR3 has 14 residues. The CDR3 sequence is CASSPQGRNQPQHF. The CDR3 DNA sequence: TGTGCCAGCAGCCCTCAGGGCCGCAATCAGCCCCAGCATTTT.

This CDR3 reads CASSTGTREEQYF. The CDR3 DNA follows: TGTGCCAGCTCAACGGGGACCCGGGAGGAGCAGTACTTC. The J gene is TRBJ2-7, the V gene TRBV18; tentatively, D is TRBD2 (6 bases). This CDR3 has 13 amino acids. Trimming cost V 5 bases and J 7 bases, with 15 bases left between them. The germline V gene encodes CDR1 KGHSH and CDR2 LQKENI. Looking up the rest from reference TRBV18 and TRBJ2-7 gives the full variable domain: NAGVMQNPRHLVRRRGQEARLRCSPMKGHSHVYWYRQLPEEGLKFMVYLQKENIIDESGMPKERFSAEFPKEGPSILRIQQVVRGDSAAYFCASSTGTREEQYFGPGTRLTVT.

V is TRBV29-1 and J is TRBJ1-5, with D uncertain. The V end lost 4 bases, the J end lost 7 bases, and 14 bases lay between the germline ends. CDR3 length: 13 residues. Germline CDR1 is SQVTM and CDR2 is ANQGSEA. The CDR3 sequence is CSVAWSEEQPQHF. Written as DNA, the CDR3 is TGCAGCGTTGCGTGGTCGGAGGAGCAGCCCCAGCATTTT.

The chain has TRBV2 and TRBJ1-3; 9 nucleotides match TRBD1. Germline V lookup: CDR1 SNHLY, CDR2 FYNNEI. J lost 6 bases, V lost 2 bases, and 5 bases had no gene match. CDR3 size: 15 residues. The CDR3 here is CASSESWTGENTIYF. In DNA form, the CDR3 reads TGTGCCAGCAGTGAAAGCTGGACAGGGGAAAACACCATATATTTT.

The genes are TRBV19 and TRBJ1-1; unclear D gene. This CDR3 spans 12 amino acids. V was clipped by 2 bases and J by 4 bases, with 5 bases between them. CDR1 LNHDA and CDR2 SQIVND come from the germline V gene (reference sequence). The CDR3: CASSISITEAFF. For the CDR3, the DNA is TGTGCCAGTAGTATAAGCATCACTGAAGCTTTCTTT.

This rearrangement joins TRBV12-3 or TRBV12-4 to TRBJ2-6; D gene uncertain. The CDR3 is made up of 13 amino acids. V lost 3 bases and J 4 bases, leaving 4 bases between the germline ends. Here the CDR3 DNA reads TGTGCCAGCAGTTTTCAGGGGGCCAACGTCCTGACTTTC. This gives the protein CASSFQGANVLTF.

The chain carries TRBV5-6 and TRBJ1-2; D is unresolved. V was cut by 1 base and J by 4 bases, with 11 bases left in between. The CDR3 is 14 residues long. Germline assignment: CDR1 SGHDT and CDR2 YYEEEE. The CDR3 spells CASSLSSVRYGYTF. CDR3 nucleotides: TGTGCCAGCAGCTTGTCGAGCGTTCGCTATGGCTACACCTTC.

V gene TRBV7-6 combines with J gene TRBJ2-7; D is perhaps TRBD2 (7 bases). Germline CDR1 reads SGHVS; CDR2 reads FNYEAQ. The CDR3 covers 15 residues. The V end lost 1 base, the J end lost 6 bases, and 16 bases lay between the germline ends. This CDR3 reads CASSLGTGGWSEQYF. The CDR3 nucleotides read TGTGCCAGCAGCTTAGGTACGGGGGGCTGGAGCGAGCAGTACTTC.

This chain uses TRBV6-2 or TRBV6-3 with TRBJ1-5, with 7 bases identical to TRBD1. The germline V gene has CDR1 MNHEY and CDR2 SVGEGT. The CDR3 has 17 amino acids. V dropped 5 bases and J dropped 0; count of bases not matched to a gene: 10. CDR3 sequence reads: CASSKLGTVNSNQPQHF. In DNA form, the CDR3 reads TGTGCCAGCAGTAAACTGGGGACAGTCAATAGCAATCAGCCCCAGCATTTT.

This clone is a singleton in its sample. This CDR3 is also generated by other DNA sequences in the sample. This chain connects TRBV5-4 to TRBJ2-7, with 9 nucleotides matching TRBD2. There are 15 residues in the CDR3. V was clipped by 0 bases and J by 2 bases; unmatched bases: 3. Per the germline V gene, CDR1 is SGHNT and CDR2 is YYREEE (reference sequence). Written as DNA, the CDR3 is TGTGCCAGCAGCTTGGGCGGGGGGGCCCCCTACGAGCAGTACTTC. Protein sequence: CASSLGGGAPYEQYF.